This T cell receptor beta chain is from a study of blood T cell repertoires in COVID-19. Looking at the study overall: From the United States, Italy and Spain came samples of acute and convalescent COVID-19. Nucleic acid was either cDNA or gDNA, and it came from T cells, B-cell-depleted T cells, or PBMCs.

Seattle enrolled patients during active infection and tracked them longitudinally. Between the trimmed V and J ends, which lost 2 bases and 5 bases, there was a span of 11 bases. The CDR3 spans 14 residues. Germline V gene sequence: CDR1 SGDLS, CDR2 YYNGEE. This table comes from immunoSEQ multiplex PCR, and its TCRdb copy is limited to in-frame clones, with some not included. The sample yields 100,000 to 150,000 clones, more than 80% seen once. The specimen sequenced was peripheral blood. This TCR came from a woman older than 75 with COVID-19, enrolled during active disease. V usage is TRBV9 and J usage is TRBJ2-1, with D maybe TRBD1 (6 bases). The CDR3 DNA reads TGTGCCAGCAGCGTCACCACAGGGAACAATGAGCAGTTCTTC. This encodes CASSVTTGNNEQFF.